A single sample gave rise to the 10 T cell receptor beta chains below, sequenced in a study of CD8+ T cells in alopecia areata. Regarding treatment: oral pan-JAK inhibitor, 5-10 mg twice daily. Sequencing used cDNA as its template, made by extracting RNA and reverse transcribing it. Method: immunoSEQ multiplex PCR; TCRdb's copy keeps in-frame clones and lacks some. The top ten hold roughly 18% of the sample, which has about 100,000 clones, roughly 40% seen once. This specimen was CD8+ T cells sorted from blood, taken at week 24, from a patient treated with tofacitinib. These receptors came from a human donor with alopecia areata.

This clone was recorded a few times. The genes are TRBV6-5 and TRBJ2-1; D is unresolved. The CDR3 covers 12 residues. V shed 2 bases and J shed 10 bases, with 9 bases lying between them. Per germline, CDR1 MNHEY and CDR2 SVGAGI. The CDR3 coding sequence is TGTGCCAGCAGTTACAATGGTCGGGAGCAGTTCTTC. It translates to CASSYNGREQFF.

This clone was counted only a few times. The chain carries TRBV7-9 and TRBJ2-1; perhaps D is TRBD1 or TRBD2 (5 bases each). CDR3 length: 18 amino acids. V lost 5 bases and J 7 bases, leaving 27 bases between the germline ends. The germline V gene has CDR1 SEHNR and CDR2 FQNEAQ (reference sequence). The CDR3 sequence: CASSQVRSTGGFVNEQFF. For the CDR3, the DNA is TGTGCCAGCAGCCAAGTACGCTCCACAGGCGGGTTTGTAAATGAGCAGTTCTTC.

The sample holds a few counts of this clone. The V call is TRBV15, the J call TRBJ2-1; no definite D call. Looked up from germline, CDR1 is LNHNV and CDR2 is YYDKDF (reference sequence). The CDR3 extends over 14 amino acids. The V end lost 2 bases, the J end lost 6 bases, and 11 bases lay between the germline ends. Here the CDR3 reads CATSRTRRSNEQFF. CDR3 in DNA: TGTGCCACCAGCAGAACCAGGCGGTCCAATGAGCAGTTCTTC.

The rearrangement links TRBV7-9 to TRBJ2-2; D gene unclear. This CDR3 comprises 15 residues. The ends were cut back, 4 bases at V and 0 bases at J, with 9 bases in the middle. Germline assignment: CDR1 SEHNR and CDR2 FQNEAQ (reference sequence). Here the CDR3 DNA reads TGTGCCAGCAGCTCTTTAGACACGAACACCGGGGAGCTGTTTTTT. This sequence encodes CASSSLDTNTGELFF. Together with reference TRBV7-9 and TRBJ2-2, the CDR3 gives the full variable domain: DTGVSQNPRHKITKRGQNVTFRCDPISEHNRLYWYRQTLGQGPEFLTYFQNEAQLEKSRLLSDRFSAERPKGSFSTLEIQRTEQGDSAMYLCASSSLDTNTGELFFGEGSRLTVL.

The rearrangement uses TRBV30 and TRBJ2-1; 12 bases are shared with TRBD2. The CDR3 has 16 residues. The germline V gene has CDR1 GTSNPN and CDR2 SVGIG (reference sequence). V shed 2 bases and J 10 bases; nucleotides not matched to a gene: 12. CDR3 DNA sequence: TGTGCCTGGAGTACCCTAGCGGGAGGGCCCTTGGGGGAGCAGTTCTTC. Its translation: CAWSTLAGGPLGEQFF.

The CDR3 DNA is TGTGCCAGCAGCCAAGTATACCACGAGCAGTACTTC. It encodes CASSQVYHEQYF. The chain carries TRBV14 and TRBJ2-7; D gene ambiguous. The CDR3 contains 12 residues. V shed 1 base and J shed 5 bases, with 6 bases lying between them. The V gene's germline CDR1 is SGHDN and CDR2 FVKESK. Combining the CDR3 with reference TRBV14 and TRBJ2-7 gives the whole variable domain EAGVTQFPSHSVIEKGQTVTLRCDPISGHDNLYWYRRVMGKEIKFLLHFVKESKQDESGMPNNRFLAERTGGTYSTLKVQPAELEDSGVYFCASSQVYHEQYFGPGTRLTVT.

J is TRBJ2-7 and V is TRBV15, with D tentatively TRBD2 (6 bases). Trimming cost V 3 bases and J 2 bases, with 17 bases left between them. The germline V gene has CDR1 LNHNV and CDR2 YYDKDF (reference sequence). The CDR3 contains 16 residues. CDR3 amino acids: CATSSSQGLLPYEQYF. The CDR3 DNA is TGTGCCACCAGCAGTAGCCAGGGACTCCTTCCCTACGAGCAGTACTTC.

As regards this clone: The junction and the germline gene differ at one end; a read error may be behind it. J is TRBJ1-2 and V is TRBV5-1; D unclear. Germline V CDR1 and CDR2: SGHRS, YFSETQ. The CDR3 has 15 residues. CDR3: CASSLRYRANHGYTF. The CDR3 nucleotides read TGCGCCAGCAGCTTAAGATACAGAGCTAACCATGGCTACACCTTC.

The CDR3 nucleotides are TGCGCCAGCAGCCAAGCCCGACAGGGGGGGACCTACGAGCAGTACTTC. Translating gives CASSQARQGGTYEQYF. The chain has TRBV4-1 and TRBJ2-7; 9 bases are shared with TRBD1. Germline trimming cut 1 base from V and 2 bases from J; bases unmatched to any gene: 6. CDR1 and CDR2 (germline): MGHRA, YSYEKL. The CDR3 has 16 amino acids.

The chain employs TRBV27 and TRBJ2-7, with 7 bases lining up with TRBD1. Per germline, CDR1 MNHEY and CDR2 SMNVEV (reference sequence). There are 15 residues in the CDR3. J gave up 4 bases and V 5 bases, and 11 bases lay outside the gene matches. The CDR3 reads CASSHSTGPWYEQYF. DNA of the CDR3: TGTGCCAGCAGTCATTCGACAGGGCCCTGGTACGAGCAGTACTTC.